The clone carrying this T cell receptor beta chain was recorded many times. Preparation of the TCRbeta library used unique molecular identifiers. TCRdb fed the PCR reads into MiXCR, producing one record per CDR3 protein. In the table there are almost 250,000 distinct CDR3 sequences, roughly 23% of which are singletons. From germline, CDR1 is GTSNPN and CDR2 SVGIG (reference sequence). J was trimmed by 3 bases and V by 2 bases; bases with no gene match: 5. This CDR3 has 14 residues. This specimen belongs to a study of T-cell reconstitution after alpha-beta-depleted transplantation in children. This receptor was identified in a girl aged 2-10 years with Fanconi anemia, due to receive a stem cell transplant. The chain is built from TRBV30 and TRBJ2-3, with TRBD2 matching 7 bases. Sequences were derived from PBMCs, sampled before TCRalphabeta/CD19-depleted stem cell transplant. The CDR3 DNA reads as TGTGCCTGGAGTCAGGGCGGGAGAACAGATACGCAGTATTTT. Protein sequence: CAWSQGGRTDTQYF.